The entry that follows covers one T cell receptor beta chain sequence. The antigen remains unidentified. Produced via immunoSEQ multiplex PCR; TCRdb's table is partial and in-frame only. In the table there are 60,000 to 65,000 clones, around 84% of which are singletons. These data originate in a study of a mutant IDH1 vaccine in newly diagnosed glioma. Documented time point: week 35, safety follow-up. What each vaccine dose contained was 300 ug of mutant IDH1 20-mer peptide, accompanied by topical imiquimod. The ends were cut back, 2 bases at V and 1 base at J, with 5 bases in the middle. CDR1 is MNHEY, CDR2 SVGAGI, per germline. The CDR3 runs to 13 residues.

The J gene is TRBJ1-1, the V gene TRBV6-5; D is uncertain. The source was PBMCs, collected from a glioma patient whose treatment included an IDH1 peptide vaccine. This TCR derives from a young man with glioma. The CDR3 nucleotides read TGTGCCAGCAGTTACGAAGAGAACACTGAAGCTTTCTTT. It codes for CASSYEENTEAFF.